This T cell receptor (beta chain) emerged from a study of immune cell composition in non-small cell lung cancer. The study's findings and limits: Squamous carcinomas (roughly 80%) more often had tumour-associated clones >0.5% than adenocarcinomas (approximately 35%).

About this clone itself: The antigen is not known.

Trimming removed 0 bases from V and 0 bases from J, with 6 bases in between. The germline gives CDR1 MNHNS, CDR2 SASEGT. The CDR3 length is 15 residues. TCRdb keeps only in-frame clones here, not all; method: immunoSEQ multiplex PCR. The sample includes approximately 4,300 clones, roughly 80% of them seen just once. The sequenced material came from lung tumor tissue. The chain joins TRBV6-1 to TRBJ1-3; D might be TRBD1 (6 bases). The origin of this receptor is a human donor with non-small cell lung cancer. The CDR3 loop is CASSEAGGSGNTIYF. CDR3 sequence (DNA): TGTGCCAGCAGTGAAGCAGGGGGCTCTGGAAACACCATATATTTT.